Shown below are 30 T cell receptor beta chains from a single sample sequenced in a study of vaccination effects on CD4 cells after COVID-19 (dated by TCRdb to between 2022 and 2023). The receptor library was made with the immunoSEQ multiplex PCR assay. TCRdb carries this immuneACCESS record with in-frame sequences only. Its versions omit some clonotypes, under half of them owing to an unresolved V gene in the studies checked, with the rest unexplained. The sample contains some 22,000 clones, 70% to 75% of them found a single time. The top ten hold approximately 5.3% of the sample. No antigen has been identified for these receptors. The ViraFEST assay stimulated PBMC with viral peptide pools and then used TCR sequencing to identify antigen-specific CD4+ T cell clonotypes by expansion. After around 10 days of culture, CD4+ T cells were isolated with the EasySep CD4+ T cell isolation kit. Healthy vaccine recipients had no prior SARS-CoV-2 infection, confirmed by negative nucleocapsid antibodies before and after vaccination.

The source material was CD4+ T cells from PBMCs cultured with SARS-CoV-2 spike peptides, sampled before COVID-19 vaccination. Interpreted using the paper, the cell subset or site label stands for: SARS-CoV-2 spike overlapping peptide pool stimulation. The source of these receptors is a human donor who received a COVID-19 vaccine.

The gene calls are TRBV4-1 and TRBJ2-5; the D gene is possibly TRBD2 (5 bases). The germline V and J ends were trimmed by 4 bases and 0 bases, with 9 bases remaining between them. Germline values: CDR1 MGHRA, CDR2 YSYEKL. The CDR3 is 14 amino acids. This chain's CDR3 is CASSRPGDQETQYF. The CDR3 nucleotides are TGCGCCAGCAGCCGGCCCGGGGACCAAGAGACCCAGTACTTC.

This clone has a single count. The chain has TRBV7-9 and TRBJ1-4; D not certain. Germline lookup yields CDR1 SEHNR and CDR2 FQNEAQ (reference sequence). The V and J ends lost 2 bases and 4 bases respectively, with 14 bases between them. The CDR3 covers 16 residues. The CDR3 loop reads CASSLLFGPGNEKLFF. DNA for the CDR3: TGTGCCAGCAGCTTATTATTCGGGCCCGGTAATGAAAAACTGTTTTTT.

This clone was found a few times. The gene calls are TRBV5-1 and TRBJ1-6, with 7 bases matching TRBD1. CDR3 length: 15 residues. From germline, CDR1 is SGHRS and CDR2 YFSETQ. V shed 0 bases and J 5 bases; nucleotides not matched to a gene: 2. DNA of the CDR3: TGCGCCAGCAGCTTGGACAGGGGAAATAATTCACCCCTCCACTTT. Translating it yields CASSLDRGNNSPLHF.

The chain uses TRBV6-1 and TRBJ1-5, with TRBD1 matching 8 bases. The V and J ends lost 4 bases and 4 bases, in that order; junction bases with no gene match: 9. The CDR3 consists of 16 residues. Germline CDR1 reads MNHNS; CDR2 reads SASEGT. The CDR3 here is CASSVNRDRSNQPQHF. CDR3 DNA sequence: TGTGCCAGCAGTGTAAACCGGGACAGGTCTAATCAGCCCCAGCATTTT.

V is TRBV5-6 and J is TRBJ2-5, with D tentatively TRBD1 or TRBD2 (6 bases each). Germline-derived CDR1 and CDR2 are SGHDT and YYEEEE. V dropped 3 bases and J dropped 4 bases, with 10 bases sitting between them. CDR3 length: 13 amino acids. The CDR3 DNA is TGTGCCAGCAGCTCCGGGGGCGGAGAGACCCAGTACTTC. This sequence encodes CASSSGGGETQYF.

This clone was seen a few times. CDR3 residues: CASSLGDTQYF. CDR3 nucleotide sequence: TGTGCCAGCAGTCTCGGAGATACGCAGTATTTT. The V call is TRBV27, the J call TRBJ2-3; the D is unclear. Trimming removed 5 bases from V and 5 bases from J, with 5 bases in between. Germline-derived CDR1 and CDR2 are MNHEY and SMNVEV (reference sequence). CDR3 length: 11 amino acids.

The rearrangement uses TRBV10-1 and TRBJ2-7; D might be TRBD1 (5 bases). Germline values: CDR1 WNHNN, CDR2 SYGVQD (reference sequence). V gave up 2 bases and J gave up 3 bases, with 17 bases separating them. The CDR3 sequence is 16 residues long. The chain's CDR3 is CASSEDRSGLIYEQYF. The CDR3 nucleotides read TGCGCCAGCAGTGAGGACCGGTCAGGGCTCATCTACGAGCAGTACTTC.

V gene TRBV25-1 combines with J gene TRBJ1-1; TRBD1 matches 7 bases. CDR1 is MGHDK and CDR2 is SYGVNS in the germline V gene. V shed 7 bases and J 5 bases; nucleotides not matched to a gene: 7. The CDR3 runs 13 residues. The CDR3 nucleotides are TGTGCCAGCAACGAGGGGGCGGGGACTGAAGCTTTCTTT. Translating gives CASNEGAGTEAFF.

This clone was recorded once. The gene calls are TRBV7-7 and TRBJ2-5, with 7 bases identical to TRBD1. With V trimmed by 1 base and J by 1 base, 6 bases remained unmatched. Germline CDR1 reads SSHAT; CDR2 reads FNYEAQ (reference sequence). The CDR3 consists of 16 residues. CDR3 DNA sequence: TGTGCCAGCAGCTTAGGTCGACGGACAGGCCAAGAGACCCAGTACTTC. Amino acids: CASSLGRRTGQETQYF.

This chain joins TRBV10-1 and TRBJ1-3; 8 bases match TRBD1. Germline assignment: CDR1 WNHNN and CDR2 SYGVQD (reference sequence). J gave up 0 bases and V 6 bases, and 4 bases lay outside the gene matches. The CDR3 spans 15 residues. Here the CDR3 reads CASRGQGSSGNTIYF. The CDR3 DNA reads as TGCGCCAGCAGAGGACAGGGTAGCTCTGGAAACACCATATATTTT.

The chain recombines TRBV7-9 with TRBJ1-4, with unresolved D. This CDR3 region has 16 residues. The germline V and J ends were trimmed by 6 bases and 5 bases, with 19 bases remaining between them. CDR1 is SEHNR and CDR2 is FQNEAQ in the germline V gene (reference sequence). CDR3 bases: TGTGCCAGCAGGGGGTCGCCCAAGGGAGAAAATGAAAAACTGTTTTTT. Residues: CASRGSPKGENEKLFF. Using reference TRBV7-9 and TRBJ1-4 for the parts outside the CDR3, the full variable domain is DTGVSQNPRHKITKRGQNVTFRCDPISEHNRLYWYRQTLGQGPEFLTYFQNEAQLEKSRLLSDRFSAERPKGSFSTLEIQRTEQGDSAMYLCASRGSPKGENEKLFFGSGTQLSVL.

The chain couples TRBV30 to TRBJ2-3; D call uncertain. V lost 2 bases and J 3 bases, leaving 9 bases between the germline ends. The germline CDR1 and CDR2 sequences are GTSNPN and SVGIG (reference sequence). CDR3 length: 13 residues. The CDR3, as DNA: TGTGCCTGGAGTTACACGGAAACAGATACGCAGTATTTT. Translating it yields CAWSYTETDTQYF.

The chain carries TRBV25-1 and TRBJ1-6; D is undetermined. Germline values: CDR1 MGHDK, CDR2 SYGVNS. Trimming stripped 3 bases from V and 0 bases from J, with 12 bases between. The CDR3 spans 17 residues. Written as DNA, the CDR3 is TGTGCCAGCAGTGACCCGACGGTGAGCTCCTATAATTCACCCCTCCACTTT. Its translation is CASSDPTVSSYNSPLHF.

This clone was detected only once. This chain uses TRBV20-1 with TRBJ1-1; D might be TRBD1 (6 bases). V lost 4 bases, J lost 11 bases, and 14 bases lay in between. Germline CDR1 is DFQATT and CDR2 is SNEGSKA (reference sequence). The CDR3 is 11 residues long. DNA for the CDR3: TGCAGTGCTACCCACAGGGTAAATGCTTTCTTT. Translated, it gives CSATHRVNAFF.

The V gene is TRBV7-9, the J gene TRBJ2-1; no definite D call. The ends were cut back, 5 bases at V and 13 bases at J, with 12 bases in the middle. The CDR3 covers 11 residues. The germline CDR1 and CDR2 sequences are SEHNR and FQNEAQ (reference sequence). The CDR3 here is CASSPGPLQFF. The CDR3 coding sequence is TGTGCCAGCAGCCCGGGTCCTTTACAGTTCTTC.

The J gene is TRBJ2-3, the V gene TRBV6-5; D possibly corresponds to TRBD2 (5 bases). Trimming stripped 6 bases from V and 1 base from J, with 11 bases between. Per the germline V gene, CDR1 is MNHEY and CDR2 is SVGAGI. The CDR3 has 14 residues. Here the CDR3 DNA reads TGTGCCAGCAGGCTCTGGACTGGCACAGATACGCAGTATTTT. Its translation is CASRLWTGTDTQYF.

The rearrangement uses TRBV6-2 or TRBV6-3 and TRBJ2-3; 10 bases are a match to TRBD2. Trimming at V came to 5 bases and at J to 2 bases, leaving 1 base not matched to a gene. Looked up from germline, CDR1 is MNHEY and CDR2 is SVGEGT. The CDR3 runs to 14 residues. The CDR3 bases are TGTGCCAGCAGTAGCGGGAGGGCCACAGATACGCAGTATTTT. Translating it yields CASSSGRATDTQYF.

This sequence joins TRBV3-1 (or the pseudogene TRBV3-2) and TRBJ2-7; D not certain. The CDR3 runs 15 residues. V lost 3 bases to trimming and J lost 5 bases, with 17 bases between them. Germline V gene data show CDR1 as LGHDT and CDR2 as YNNKEL (reference sequence). The DNA of the CDR3 is TGTGCCAGCAGCCAGGCGGCAAATAGAGTCCACGAGCAGTACTTC. Protein sequence: CASSQAANRVHEQYF.

This sequence joins TRBV19 and TRBJ2-7; TRBD2 is a possible D gene (7 bases). The germline CDR1 and CDR2 sequences are LNHDA and SQIVND (reference sequence). V dropped 4 bases and J dropped 0 bases, with 13 bases sitting between them. CDR3 length: 15 amino acids. CDR3 amino acids: CASSTKGEGSYEQYF. The DNA for the CDR3 is TGTGCCAGTAGTACTAAGGGGGAGGGCTCCTACGAGCAGTACTTC. Variable domain in full (rest from reference TRBV19 and TRBJ2-7): DGGITQSPKYLFRKEGQNVTLSCEQNLNHDAMYWYRQDPGQGLRLIYYSQIVNDFQKGDIAEGYSVSREKKESFPLTVTSAQKNPTAFYLCASSTKGEGSYEQYFGPGTRLTVT.

This clone was picked up one time. J is TRBJ1-5 and V is TRBV12-3 or TRBV12-4; 9 bases agree with TRBD1. The V and J ends lost 6 bases and 7 bases, in that order; junction bases with no gene match: 4. The CDR3 length is 13 residues. In nucleotides, the CDR3 is TGTGCCAGCAGGATAACAGGGGGCCAGCCCCAGCATTTT. This translates into CASRITGGQPQHF.

In its sample, this clone was seen once. V gene TRBV10-2 combines with J gene TRBJ1-5; D is undetermined. Germline V CDR1 and CDR2: WSHSY, SAAADI. The CDR3 length is 14 residues. V lost 4 bases to trimming and J lost 3 bases, with 10 bases between them. CDR3: CASSVSGSNQPQHF. The DNA of the CDR3 is TGCGCCAGCAGTGTTTCAGGATCCAATCAGCCCCAGCATTTT.

V is TRBV24-1 and J is TRBJ2-3, with D unresolved. The CDR3 loop spans 13 amino acids. Per the germline V gene, CDR1 is KGHDR and CDR2 is SFDVKD. V was cut by 3 bases and J by 2 bases, with 5 bases left in between. The CDR3 nucleotides read TGTGCCACCAGTGATGGCGCCACAGATACGCAGTATTTT. Protein sequence: CATSDGATDTQYF.

The V gene is TRBV6-4, the J gene TRBJ2-1; 10 bases align to TRBD2. The germline gives CDR1 MRHNA, CDR2 SNTAGT. With 4 bases clipped from V and 3 bases from J, the junction kept 6 bases outside the gene matches. The CDR3 is 16 amino acids. CDR3 nucleotide sequence: TGTGCCAGCAGTGTCCGGACTAGCGGTGACTACAATGAGCAGTTCTTC. This gives the protein CASSVRTSGDYNEQFF.

This rearrangement joins TRBV5-4 to TRBJ2-7, with TRBD2 matching over 14 bases. The germline V gene has CDR1 SGHNT and CDR2 YYREEE (reference sequence). The junction had 4 bases not matched to a gene; V was cut back by 4 bases and J by 4 bases. The CDR3 length is 15 residues. The CDR3 reads CASSAGLAGVYEQYF. CDR3 DNA: TGTGCCAGCAGCGCGGGACTAGCGGGAGTATACGAGCAGTACTTC.

This chain links TRBV7-8 with TRBJ1-1; D call uncertain. The CDR3 has 14 residues. The V end lost 0 bases, the J end lost 1 base, and 6 bases lay between the germline ends. CDR1 is SGHVS, CDR2 FQNEAQ, per germline. CDR3 protein: CASSLALGNTEAFF. CDR3 nucleotide sequence: TGTGCCAGCAGCTTAGCGCTCGGGAACACTGAAGCTTTCTTT.

In its sample, this clone was seen a few times. This rearrangement joins TRBV20-1 to TRBJ1-2; 11 bases align to TRBD1. The V segment lost 3 bases and the J segment 4 bases; nucleotides outside the gene matches: 10. CDR3 size: 16 residues. CDR1 is DFQATT and CDR2 is SNEGSKA in the germline V gene (reference sequence). Here the CDR3 DNA reads TGCAGTGCTAGTCCGGGACAGGGGGGCCCTCTCTATGGCTACACCTTC. As protein: CSASPGQGGPLYGYTF.

The chain is built from TRBV6-5 and TRBJ1-4; D uncertain. Germline CDR1 MNHEY, CDR2 SVGAGI. Between the trimmed V and J ends, which lost 6 bases and 8 bases, there was a span of 13 bases. This CDR3 has 13 residues. CDR3 bases: TGTGCCAGCAGGGTTAATGATTTAGAAAAACTGTTTTTT. Residues: CASRVNDLEKLFF.

CDR3 amino acids: CASSEKETGLGIYGNSNQPQHF. CDR3 sequence (DNA): TGTGCCAGCAGTGAAAAGGAGACAGGTCTGGGAATATATGGCAATAGCAATCAGCCCCAGCATTTT. The chain links TRBV6-1 to TRBJ1-5, with a weak D call TRBD1 (6 bases). Trimming took 2 bases from V and 0 from J, leaving 29 bases between them. CDR1 and CDR2 (germline): MNHNS, SASEGT. This CDR3 region has 22 residues.

This clone was detected once. The rearrangement uses TRBV6-1 and TRBJ1-2; D call uncertain. Germline V gene lookup returns CDR1 MNHNS and CDR2 SASEGT. Trimming stripped 1 base from V and 8 bases from J, with 5 bases between. This CDR3 has 11 amino acids. CDR3 amino acids: CASSEVGGYTF. CDR3 DNA: TGTGCCAGCAGTGAAGTGGGGGGCTACACCTTC.

The gene calls are TRBV6-5 and TRBJ2-3; maybe TRBD1 (6 bases). The CDR3 loop spans 14 amino acids. V lost 8 bases and J lost 6, with 18 bases in between. The germline V gene encodes CDR1 MNHEY and CDR2 SVGAGI. The CDR3: CASLGRGYPDTQYF. CDR3 coding DNA: TGTGCCAGCTTGGGCAGGGGCTACCCCGATACGCAGTATTTT.